This TCR beta chain was observed in a study of blood T cell repertoires in COVID-19. Study as a whole: Donors in the United States, Italy and Spain gave samples during acute or convalescent COVID-19. The cDNA or gDNA used as material had been derived from T cells, B-cell-depleted T cells, or PBMCs.

CDR1 is MGHRA and CDR2 is YSYEKL in the germline V gene. The CDR3 contains 15 residues. Trimming stripped 0 bases from V and 3 bases from J, with 9 bases between. Original analysis: Amplified reference gene primers provided the basis for estimating nucleated cell counts. Clones were read by immunoSEQ multiplex PCR, and TCRdb kept only the in-frame ones, dropping some. V, J and clone size were drawn from that table, and D and trimming were deduced from the DNA. Altogether around 110,000 clones are present, over 70% being singletons, with the ten largest covering around 0.92%. Sequenced material: peripheral blood. The clonotype was recovered from a human donor with acute or convalescent COVID-19. The donor label of this sample is uncertain. V usage is TRBV4-1 and J usage is TRBJ1-5; tentatively, D is TRBD1 (5 bases). The CDR3 loop is CASSQDDSHNQPQHF. As DNA, the CDR3 is TGCGCCAGCAGCCAAGATGACAGTCACAATCAGCCCCAGCATTTT.